This TCR beta chain comes out of a study of blood T cell repertoires in COVID-19. Assay used: immunoSEQ multiplex PCR; TCRdb lists only in-frame clones, some missing. The table lists roughly 220,000 clones, more than 80% of them singletons. Per the germline V gene, CDR1 is DFQATT and CDR2 is SNEGSKA (reference sequence). The CDR3 loop spans 16 amino acids. Trimming at V came to 3 bases and at J to 3 bases, leaving 10 bases not matched to a gene. The source material was peripheral blood. The genes are TRBV20-1 and TRBJ2-5; 10 bases are a match to TRBD2. The sequence derives from a woman at least 80 years old with COVID-19, enrolled during active disease. CDR3 amino acids: CSASRLGSGGKETQYF. CDR3 sequence (DNA): TGCAGTGCTAGTCGCTTGGGTAGCGGGGGGAAAGAGACCCAGTACTTC.